Sequencing of this T cell receptor (beta chain) was carried out in a study of T cell changes during pregnancy in multiple sclerosis. TCRdb keeps only in-frame clones here, not all; method: immunoSEQ multiplex PCR. The sample has about 38,000 clones, 93% seen once. Germline V gives CDR1 MNHNS, CDR2 SASEGT. Trimming cost V 8 bases and J 2 bases, with 15 bases left between them. CDR3 length: 14 amino acids. The TCR comes from a female donor with multiple sclerosis, enrolled in a pregnancy study. The sample here was CD8+ T cells from peripheral blood mononuclear cells, taken in the third trimester of pregnancy. V is TRBV6-1 and J is TRBJ1-1; D is unresolved. For the CDR3, the DNA is TGTGCCAGCGGGGAGGACGGGTCTAACACTGAAGCTTTCTTT. Protein product: CASGEDGSNTEAFF.